This record looks at one T cell receptor (beta chain) sequence and its context. Its recognized antigen is unknown. Per-nucleotide qualities are absent, and no much larger clonotype sits a single base away. The record originates from a study of metastatic and nonmetastatic thyroid tumors (dated by TCRdb to about 2020). At the level of the whole study: The researchers compared repertoires between peripheral blood samples and tumor or nodule tissue samples from patients with malignant or benign thyroid disease. The study at large found these results: TCR beta diversity was reported as significantly higher in malignant tumors than in benign nodules, in both blood and tumor samples.

CDR1 and CDR2, looked up from the germline V gene, are MNHNS and SASEGT. From its cysteine to its phenylalanine, the CDR3 spans 14 amino acids. The DNA shown is the 42-base CDR3, in frame from base 1. V is trimmed back by 8 bases and J by 2 bases, and the junction contains 7 bases that no gene match accounts for. Library construction relied on PCR. The data were produced on an Illumina HiSeq 4000. High-throughput sequencing was used to profile the TCR beta-chain CDR3 region of each patient. Concerning the study's data processing: A classifier to discriminate distant-metastatic papillary thyroid cancer patients was built from CDR3 differences across clinicopathological groups. The Shannon index was used to measure repertoire diversity, and the Morisita-Horn index was used to measure how similar tumor and blood repertoires were. TCRdb reworked the public reads: Q25 trimming with fastp, MiXCR clone assembly, productive beta chains retained. In this record, the V and J calls reflect TCRdb's handling and not the investigators' own analysis. The sample table shows around 13,000 clones, and about a quarter are seen once. Together, the top ten hold about 12% of the sample.

No treatment had been received by any patient before thyroid surgery. Using T-cell receptor beta sequencing, the study looked back at clinical samples from patients collected from about 2011 to 2018. The receptor's source is a female donor with papillary thyroid cancer or a benign thyroid nodule (not recorded which). Some clones in this sample may be carry-over from other donors' samples. Input material: adjacent normal tissue. The V and J segments used are TRBV6-1 and TRBJ2-7; 9 middle bases align to TRBD2. The CDR3 sequence is CASPGAGGPYEQYF. Read as DNA, the sequence is TGTGCCAGCCCGGGTGCGGGAGGGCCCTACGAGCAGTACTTC.